A single sample is the source of the 20 T cell receptor beta chains below, sequenced in a study of blood T cell repertoires in COVID-19 (dated by TCRdb to the early 2020s). Library generation was performed with the immunoSEQ multiplex PCR assay. In its TCRdb copy, this immuneACCESS table keeps in-frame sequences only and misses some clones. Where compared with another copy, unresolved V genes explain less than half of these, and the others have no known cause. A total of 120,000 to 150,000 clones appear in this sample, 87% of them only once. The ten largest clonotypes hold about 6% of the sample. Sequencing was carried out using peripheral blood. Receptor source: a man older than 75 with acute or convalescent COVID-19.

The gene calls are TRBV2 and TRBJ1-2, with D unclear. This CDR3 region has 13 residues. Trimming pared 4 bases from V and 7 bases from J, leaving 13 bases between. Germline CDR1 SNHLY, CDR2 FYNNEI. CDR3 in amino acids: CASSVRGSGGYTF. CDR3 bases: TGTGCCAGCAGTGTTCGGGGTTCGGGTGGCTACACCTTC.

The chain joins TRBV18 to TRBJ2-1; 12 nucleotides align to TRBD1. With 3 bases clipped from V and 9 bases from J, the junction kept 3 bases outside the gene matches. This CDR3 is 14 amino acids long. Germline V gene sequence: CDR1 KGHSH, CDR2 LQKENI. This chain's CDR3 is CASSPGQGASEQFF. In DNA form, the CDR3 reads TGTGCCAGCTCACCGGGACAGGGGGCTAGTGAGCAGTTCTTC.

This clone has just one count. V and J are TRBV12-3 or TRBV12-4 and TRBJ1-5; D is ambiguous. Trimming cost V 2 bases and J 5 bases, with 4 bases left between them. This CDR3 has 12 residues. The CDR3 loop reads CASSLSYQPQHF. The CDR3, as DNA: TGTGCCAGCAGTTTATCATATCAGCCCCAGCATTTT.

V usage is TRBV30 and J usage is TRBJ2-7; D perhaps matches TRBD2 (6 bases). The CDR3 is 14 amino acids. The germline CDR1 and CDR2 sequences are GTSNPN and SVGIG (reference sequence). V gave up 2 bases and J gave up 2 bases, with 13 bases separating them. CDR3 amino acids: CAWSRRAGTYEQYF. The CDR3 bases are TGTGCCTGGAGTAGGAGGGCTGGAACCTACGAGCAGTACTTC.

V is TRBV3-1 (or the pseudogene TRBV3-2) and J is TRBJ1-4; D is perhaps TRBD1 (5 bases). The germline CDR1 and CDR2 sequences are LGHDT and YNNKEL (reference sequence). Trimming took 2 bases from V and 4 from J, leaving 8 bases between them. CDR3 size: 14 residues. CDR3 in amino acids: CASSQPGNNEKLFF. CDR3 DNA sequence: TGTGCCAGCAGCCAACCAGGGAATAATGAAAAACTGTTTTTT.

This chain links TRBV30 with TRBJ1-3; no clear D. The CDR3 has 12 residues. Germline loops: CDR1 GTSNPN, CDR2 SVGIG (reference sequence). Trimming left V 1 base short and J 7 bases short, with 8 bases between. The CDR3 reads CAWSGQANTIYF. The CDR3 DNA reads as TGTGCCTGGAGTGGCCAGGCCAACACCATATATTTT.

This clone was detected once. The chain joins TRBV7-7 to TRBJ2-6, with 7 positions matching TRBD1. The trim removed 1 base at V and 7 bases at J, leaving 1 base unmatched. Germline CDR1 and CDR2: SSHAT and FNYEAQ (reference sequence). This CDR3 is 14 amino acids long. CDR3 in amino acids: CASSLGTGANVLTF. The DNA for the CDR3 is TGTGCCAGCAGCTTAGGGACAGGTGCCAACGTCCTGACTTTC.

This chain joins TRBV5-1 and TRBJ2-2, with 11 bases that match TRBD1. This CDR3 contains 15 residues. The V gene end was trimmed by 3 bases and the J gene end by 5 bases; junction bases not matched to a gene: 3. The germline V gene has CDR1 SGHRS and CDR2 YFSETQ. The CDR3 is CASSWGQGVTGELFF. The CDR3, as DNA: TGCGCCAGCAGCTGGGGACAGGGGGTTACCGGGGAGCTGTTTTTT.

The V call is TRBV28, the J call TRBJ2-1, with 11 bases aligning to TRBD2. From germline, CDR1 is MDHEN and CDR2 SYDVKM. The CDR3 contains 16 residues. V was pared by 4 bases and J by 4 bases, with 6 bases of the junction left unmatched. The CDR3 here is CASSSRTSGPYNEQFF. As DNA, the CDR3 is TGTGCCAGCAGTTCCAGGACTAGCGGGCCTTACAATGAGCAGTTCTTC.

The rearrangement uses TRBV7-9 and TRBJ1-2; 9 bases line up with TRBD1. The germline gives CDR1 SEHNR, CDR2 FQNEAQ (reference sequence). The CDR3 totals 13 residues. After removal of 6 bases from V and 7 bases from J, the junction contained 6 bases not matched to a gene. The CDR3 is CASRRGQGGGYTF. The DNA of the CDR3 is TGTGCCAGCAGACGGGGACAGGGCGGTGGCTACACCTTC. Variable domain in full (rest from reference TRBV7-9 and TRBJ1-2): DTGVSQNPRHKITKRGQNVTFRCDPISEHNRLYWYRQTLGQGPEFLTYFQNEAQLEKSRLLSDRFSAERPKGSFSTLEIQRTEQGDSAMYLCASRRGQGGGYTFGSGTRLTVV.

The rearrangement uses TRBV3-1 (or the pseudogene TRBV3-2) and TRBJ1-5; perhaps TRBD1 as D (6 bases). The V end lost 0 bases, the J end lost 11 bases, and 11 bases lay between the germline ends. This CDR3 is built from 13 residues. CDR1 LGHDT and CDR2 YNNKEL come from the germline V gene (reference sequence). The CDR3 DNA reads as TGTGCCAGCAGCCAAGATTCGAAGGGGGCCCAGCATTTT. Amino acid sequence: CASSQDSKGAQHF.

The chain recombines TRBV7-2 with TRBJ2-1; TRBD1 agrees at 7 bases. J was trimmed by 4 bases and V by 5 bases; bases with no gene match: 2. This CDR3 is built from 13 residues. Per the germline V gene, CDR1 is SGHTA and CDR2 is FQGNSA. In DNA, the CDR3 is TGTGCCAGCAGCAAGGGACAGTACAATGAGCAGTTCTTC. Translating it yields CASSKGQYNEQFF.

This chain joins TRBV10-3 and TRBJ1-6; 8 positions agree with TRBD1. Trimming removed 6 bases from V and 10 bases from J; junction bases left unmatched: 23. Germline lookup yields CDR1 ENHRY and CDR2 SYGVKD. CDR3 length: 19 amino acids. The CDR3: CAISPSGLRQGMSRSPLHF. The CDR3 DNA reads TGTGCCATCAGCCCCTCAGGGTTGAGACAGGGGATGTCGAGGTCACCCCTCCACTTT.

V usage is TRBV3-1 (or the pseudogene TRBV3-2) and J usage is TRBJ1-4; D gene ambiguous. CDR1 LGHDT and CDR2 YNNKEL come from the germline V gene (reference sequence). The V end was cut by 4 bases, the J end by 0 bases, with 12 bases between. This CDR3 contains 16 residues. The CDR3 DNA follows: TGTGCCAGCAGCCCCATTCGGGTTTCAACTAATGAAAAACTGTTTTTT. This codes for CASSPIRVSTNEKLFF.

The chain links TRBV30 to TRBJ1-6; D might be TRBD1 (6 bases). Trimming took 4 bases from V and 7 from J, leaving 20 bases between them. Germline CDR1 GTSNPN, CDR2 SVGIG (reference sequence). The CDR3 length is 16 residues. Here the CDR3 DNA reads TGTGCCTGGATTGGGGGGGCCGGGACGGAGAATTCACCCCTCCACTTT. Its protein product is CAWIGGAGTENSPLHF.

This rearrangement joins TRBV9 to TRBJ1-2; D gene ambiguous. The CDR3 totals 14 residues. The germline V and J ends were trimmed by 0 bases and 4 bases, with 10 bases remaining between them. CDR1 is SGDLS, CDR2 YYNGEE, per germline. The CDR3 DNA reads as TGTGCCAGCAGCGTAGATGGCAGGCCCTATGGCTACACCTTC. It is translated as CASSVDGRPYGYTF.

The rearrangement uses TRBV6-6 and TRBJ1-1; 9 nucleotides align to TRBD1. CDR1 is MNHNY and CDR2 is SVGAGI in the germline V gene (reference sequence). V lost 3 bases and J lost 1; bases outside the gene matches: 3. This CDR3 comprises 15 residues. CDR3 nucleotides: TGTGCCAGCAGTTATGGGGACAGGGCGAACACTGAAGCTTTCTTT. Translating gives CASSYGDRANTEAFF.

The chain is built from TRBV3-1 (or the pseudogene TRBV3-2) and TRBJ2-6, with D uncertain. The germline CDR1 and CDR2 sequences are LGHDT and YNNKEL (reference sequence). The CDR3 is 17 residues long. V dropped 1 base and J dropped 0 bases, with 10 bases sitting between them. CDR3 loop: CASSQVTFSSGANVLTF. The CDR3 DNA follows: TGTGCCAGCAGCCAAGTTACCTTTAGCTCTGGGGCCAACGTCCTGACTTTC.

CDR3 loop: CASSPNAGGVEGYTF. In DNA, the CDR3 is TGTGCCAGCAGCCCCAACGCCGGGGGAGTAGAGGGCTACACCTTC. This chain links TRBV7-2 with TRBJ1-2; D possibly corresponds to TRBD1 (5 bases). V was shortened by 5 bases and J by 8 bases, with 21 bases between the two germline ends. Germline loops: CDR1 SGHTA, CDR2 FQGNSA. The length of the CDR3 is 15 residues.

The CDR3 DNA reads as TGTGCCAGCAGCACCAGTGGAGGGTCAACCTACGAGCAGTACTTC. It translates to CASSTSGGSTYEQYF. The V gene is TRBV14, the J gene TRBJ2-7; maybe TRBD2 (6 bases). The length of the CDR3 is 15 residues. Germline values: CDR1 SGHDN, CDR2 FVKESK. V shed 5 bases and J shed 2 bases, with 16 bases lying between them.